Listed below are T cell receptor beta chains from one sample, sequenced in a study of Graves' ophthalmopathy and Graves' hyperthyroidism. Each CDR3 protein gets one entry after TCRdb re-called the multiplex PCR reads with MiXCR. This sample carries about 1.1 million distinct CDR3 sequences, 35% to 45% of them seen once, and the ten largest clones take around 10%. Sequenced: peripheral blood or thyroid tissue (not recorded which). The receptors shown here come from an adult man with Graves' hyperthyroidism. Both conserved end residues are trimmed from each CDR3. Fields, in order: CDR3 length, V gene, CDR3 protein.

12,TRBV2,ARSSGTLGVGYT
14,TRBV25-1,ASSPTGTQGVSPLH
15,TRBV7-6,ASSLTHSSQVRGEQY
9,TRBV29-1,SGDDREGYT
13,TRBV7-2,ASSPAGPLQETQY
16,TRBV7-6,ASSLGVDGQAFGQPQH
12,TRBV2,ASSQGGVPTEAF
13,TRBV19,ASSTQGWAQETQY
14,TRBV7-9,ASSLFGQENTGELF
12,TRBV7-2,ASSPDWGTYEQY
13,TRBV10-3,AISEYGPRNTEAF
14,TRBV10-2,ASRGQGRGGNQSQH
12,TRBV5-1,ASQAQGAVYEQY
13,TRBV7-2,ASSPSPGQGTPLH
11,TRBV7-9,ASSFSQGNEQF
14,TRBV10-3,ASRDSGGLGNYGYT
13,TRBV14,ASSSSEANTGELF
13,TRBV19,ASSIAGLAVYEQY
10,TRBV20-1,SVRVSNQPQH
16,TRBV7-2,ASSLTGGLAGATGELF
13,TRBV7-2,ASSLSTLTGSPLH
12,TRBV10-2,ASSTQGDTGELF
14,TRBV9,ASSVGLAGAQETQY
15,TRBV2,ASSLERGTSRTYEQY
21,TRBV24-1,ATLVPRWTGGEASSRSGNTIY
13,TRBV7-2,ASSLGGGGGDEQY
15,TRBV28,ASSFRVGVRRNQPQH
13,TRBV19,ASSQTALSSYEQY
12,TRBV29-1,SVEDRGSGNTIY
10,TRBV5-6,ASSPPEGDGT
15,TRBV7-9,ASSSQLRGATNEKLS
13,TRBV14,ASSHLDRGAYEQY
11,TRBV7-7,ASQAVGQETQY
13,TRBV6-5,ASRRSGTGGHEQY
13,TRBV6-5,ASTHTPTSAEKLF
11,TRBV6-5,ASNARGHSGYT
14,TRBV2,ASKGSGVRSGNTIY
12,TRBV30,ACKVQGRSYEQY
12,TRBV12-3/TRBV12-4,ASSKGLTVGEQY
14,TRBV28,ASSPLLGRARGTQY
13,TRBV2,ASIALGTVQETQY
12,TRBV6-1,ASTSGEHTGELF
12,TRBV2,ASSEGQGISPLH
12,TRBV20-1,SASPGQGLGTQY
14,TRBV4-2,ASSHTRRMGDYGYT
13,TRBV10-2,ASSERGRPNEKLF
11,TRBV20-1,SARAQGGYGYT
10,TRBV20-1,SAADGANVLT
11,TRBV30,AWSVDWLAEQY
14,TRBV12-3/TRBV12-4,ASSYTGQGAWQPQH
12,TRBV7-8,ASSLGDGNEKLF
13,TRBV12-3/TRBV12-4,ASSFQAGSRETQY